This T cell receptor (beta chain) is from a study of blood T cells in healthy people across ages. General study points: The recorded TCR beta diversity per million T cells decreased in a roughly linear manner with age.

A second about 7 to 11 cycle PCR used barcoded and J-beta primers. A 12-random-nucleotide template-switch adaptor tagged each cDNA molecule. TCRdb ran MiXCR on the 5' RACE reads and lists one entry per CDR3 protein. The sample has about 1.1 million distinct CDR3 sequences, less than 45% seen once. The individuals who served as donors were healthy Caucasians living in Russia, aged roughly 6 to 100. Peripheral blood was drawn, around 9.3 milliliters per donor. The CDR3 loop spans 14 amino acids. V was shortened by 0 bases and J by 5 bases, with 13 bases between the two germline ends. Germline CDR1 reads DFQATT; CDR2 reads SNEGSKA (reference sequence). As for this clonotype: As yet, its antigen is unknown.

Sequenced: blood. This chain uses TRBV20-1 with TRBJ1-1; D remains unclear. The receptor's source is a man aged 18 to 35 in good health. The CDR3 loop reads CSARESGGRTEAFF. CDR3 coding DNA: TGCAGTGCTAGAGAATCGGGAGGAAGGACTGAAGCTTTCTTT.